The rows below give T cell receptor beta chains drawn from one sample of a study of blood T cell repertoires in COVID-19. Profiled with immunoSEQ multiplex PCR; TCRdb holds only in-frame clones, not every one. Of tens of thousands of clones in the sample, approximately 88% were seen once. Source material: peripheral blood. Receptors were obtained from an older man with active COVID-19. Both conserved end residues are part of each CDR3.

>TRBV4-3|TRBJ2-2
CASSQDQGFRPGELFF
>TRBV21-1|TRBJ2-3
CASSKERCWRGTDTQYF
>TRBV15|TRBJ2-1
CATSREIAGGSGEQFF
>TRBV18|TRBJ2-1
CASSPPPTRSYNEQFF
>TRBV30|TRBJ1-3
CAWSVGTGGNTIYF
>TRBV11-2|TRBJ2-1
CASRPPAARGEQFF
>TRBV5-1|TRBJ2-7
CASSLVGSIQGKGNEQYF
>TRBV7-3|TRBJ2-1
CASSLGLVNEQFF
>TRBV28|TRBJ2-1
CASSSTGSGSYNEQFF
>TRBV2|TRBJ2-5
CASRGGASETQYF
>TRBV5-6|TRBJ1-1
CASSGGSGRLNTEAFF
>TRBV15|TRBJ1-5
CATSRQNQPQHF
>TRBV27|TRBJ2-1
CASSSWTGVMGNEQFF
>TRBV5-1|TRBJ1-6
CASSVQAGQENSPLHF
>TRBV5-4|TRBJ2-1
CASSRDRGYNEQFF
>TRBV10-1|TRBJ2-1
CASSAGTSGRWNEQFF
>TRBV5-4|TRBJ2-1
CASSLGAGGGEQFF
>TRBV5-8|TRBJ2-3
CASSSGQGTDTQYF
>TRBV11-2|TRBJ2-3
CASSHNLASSTDTQYF
>TRBV5-1|TRBJ2-1
CASRLAARSSYNEQFF
>TRBV27|TRBJ2-7
CASSPGSSYEQYF
>TRBV6-6|TRBJ1-2
CASSADSNGYTF
>TRBV4-3|TRBJ2-7
CASSQVFLSASGRAGEQYF
>TRBV4-1|TRBJ2-7
CASSQGQGAYEQYF
>TRBV7-9|TRBJ2-3
CASRPYRDFTDTQYF
>TRBV29-1|TRBJ1-1
CSVSEGVNTEAFF
>TRBV19|TRBJ2-1
CASSIDPRRINEQFF
>TRBV29-1|TRBJ1-1
CSVGQGNTEAFF
>TRBV5-6|TRBJ2-7
CASSRDRTYEQYF
>TRBV6-4|TRBJ2-6
CASSENAHSGANVLTF
>TRBV3-1/TRBV3-2|TRBJ2-2
CASSQATGTGELFF
>TRBV3-1/TRBV3-2|TRBJ2-1
CASSPSSGSSYNEQFF
>TRBV7-3|TRBJ2-3
CASSPAGRERDTQYF